The entry below describes one T cell receptor (beta chain). Trimming removed 5 bases from V and 0 bases from J, with 11 bases in between. This CDR3 region has 15 residues. The germline V gene encodes CDR1 MRHNA and CDR2 SNTAGT. This sample was included in a study of cytomegalovirus exposure and HLA in healthy donors. Profiling relied on immunoSEQ multiplex PCR, and the TCRdb table lists in-frame clones only, not all of them. The table shows more than 300,000 clones, with 70% to 90% occurring only once. This TCR was sampled from a woman aged 18-29 years in good health and CMV-seronegative. Sequenced material: PBMCs. J is TRBJ1-3 and V is TRBV6-4; D gene uncertain. CDR3 residues: CASSSRRSSGNTIYF. The CDR3 coding sequence is TGTGCCAGCAGTTCCAGACGGAGCTCTGGAAACACCATATATTTT.